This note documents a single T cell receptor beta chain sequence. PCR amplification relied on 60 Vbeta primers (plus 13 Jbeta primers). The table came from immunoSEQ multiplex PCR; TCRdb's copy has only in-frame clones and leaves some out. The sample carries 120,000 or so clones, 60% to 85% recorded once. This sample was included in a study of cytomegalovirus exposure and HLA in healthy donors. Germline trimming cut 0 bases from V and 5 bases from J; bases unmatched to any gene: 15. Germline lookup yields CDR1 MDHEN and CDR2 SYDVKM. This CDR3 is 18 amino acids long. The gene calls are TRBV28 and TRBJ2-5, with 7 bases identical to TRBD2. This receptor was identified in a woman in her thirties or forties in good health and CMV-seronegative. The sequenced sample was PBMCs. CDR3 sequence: CASSLCGRARLFEETQYF. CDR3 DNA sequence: TGTGCCAGCAGTTTATGTGGGAGGGCCCGGTTATTCGAGGAGACCCAGTACTTC.